Listed below are T cell receptor beta chains from one sample, sequenced in a study of T cells in localized non-small cell lung cancer. Some clones are missing from TCRdb's copy, which holds only in-frame ones; the method was immunoSEQ multiplex PCR. Found here are under 35,000 clones, approximately 90% of them singletons; the top ten hold about 28%. The sequencing here drew on peripheral blood, taken before any cancer treatment. These receptors all stem from a female donor aged 60 or older with stage I lung adenocarcinoma. Both conserved end residues are part of each CDR3. D genes are given only for firm matches.

TRBV6-6	13	TRBJ2-5	-	TGTGCCAGCAGGGTTAGCCTGGGGGAGACCCAGTACTTC	CASRVSLGETQYF
TRBV5-8	15	TRBJ2-3	TRBD2	TGTGCCAGCAGTAACAGACTAGCGGGCACAGATACGCAGTATTTT	CASSNRLAGTDTQYF
TRBV19	15	TRBJ1-2	-	TGTGCCACCACCTCGACGGCGGGGTTCCTCTATGGCTACACCTTC	CATTSTAGFLYGYTF
TRBV5-1	14	TRBJ1-6	-	TGCGCCAGCAGCTTGGAATCTTGGGGCTCACCCCTCCACTTT	CASSLESWGSPLHF
TRBV27	13	TRBJ2-2	-	TGTGCCAGCAGTTTCCGGGTAGCCGGGGAGCTGTTTTTT	CASSFRVAGELFF
TRBV28	13	TRBJ2-2	-	TGTGCCAGCACCACGGAAGACACCGGGGAGCTGTTTTTT	CASTTEDTGELFF
TRBV5-1	17	TRBJ2-5	TRBD2	TGCGCCAGCAGCTTGGGGCTAGCGGGGGGGACGGTCGAGACCCAGTACTTC	CASSLGLAGGTVETQYF
TRBV6-5	14	TRBJ2-7	-	TGTGCCAGCAGTACCCGGACAGTACCCTACGAGCAGTACTTC	CASSTRTVPYEQYF
TRBV6-1	14	TRBJ2-1	TRBD1	TGTGCCAGCACGACGGGACAGAGCCACAATGAGCAGTTCTTC	CASTTGQSHNEQFF
TRBV29-1	14	TRBJ1-2	-	TGCAGCGTAAACAACGGGCCGGAGGGGAGCGGCTACACCTTC	CSVNNGPEGSGYTF
TRBV7-3	16	TRBJ1-6	TRBD1	TGTGCCAGCAGCTCGGGGACAGGTATCTATAATTCACCCCTCCACTTT	CASSSGTGIYNSPLHF
TRBV25-1	13	TRBJ2-5	-	TGTGCCAGCAGGAGGGGGACCCAAGAGACCCAGTACTTC	CASRRGTQETQYF
TRBV10-2	13	TRBJ1-1	-	TGCGCCAGCAGTGAACAGGGGAACACTGAAGCTTTCTTT	CASSEQGNTEAFF
TRBV2	14	TRBJ1-5	TRBD1	TGTGCCAGCAGTTGGACAGGGTTCAATCAGCCCCAGCATTTT	CASSWTGFNQPQHF
TRBV2	15	TRBJ2-1	-	TGTGCCAGCAGTGACGACAGCCCAGGCGTGGAGGAGCAGTTCTTC	CASSDDSPGVEEQFF
TRBV5-1	17	TRBJ2-7	TRBD2	TGCGCCAGCAGCTTGGCGGCCAGCGGGAGGGTCTCCTACGAGCAGTACTTC	CASSLAASGRVSYEQYF
TRBV14	15	TRBJ1-2	-	TGTGCCAGCAGCCAAGATTCCCATGGCAGGGGCGGCTACACCTTC	CASSQDSHGRGGYTF
TRBV19	14	TRBJ1-3	-	TGTGCCAGTACACAGGTCTCCTCTGGAAACACCATATATTTT	CASTQVSSGNTIYF
TRBV11-2	13	TRBJ1-1	-	TGTGCCAGCAGCTTAGCAAGGAACACTGAAGCTTTCTTT	CASSLARNTEAFF